This T cell receptor (beta chain) was captured by sequencing in a study of T cells in localized non-small cell lung cancer. Study results and caveats: Only one tumor region went through sequencing, so heterogeneity may still be there. Uninvolved adjacent lung, not tumor, had the highest T cell clonality.

This clone was recorded a few times. The antigen is not known. The repertoire was sequenced with immunoSEQ multiplex PCR; TCRdb's copy has only in-frame clones and lacks some. The repertoire includes approximately 2,700 clones, 20% to 25% of them detected once, and over 15% sits in the top ten. Trimming removed 1 base at V and 6 bases at J, with 18 bases between. There are 16 residues in the CDR3. CDR1 and CDR2 from the germline V gene are KGHSH and LQKENI. The chain links TRBV18 to TRBJ1-2; a possible D gene is TRBD1 (5 bases). This TCR was sampled from a woman between 35 and 70 years old with stage I lung adenocarcinoma. The sequences come from lung tumor tissue, collected before any cancer treatment. As DNA, the CDR3 is TGTGCCAGCTCACCACTCGACAGTCCGTTGGGGGATGGCTACACCTTC. Encoded protein: CASSPLDSPLGDGYTF.